The T cell receptor (beta chain) described here comes from a study of shared clonotypes between healthy human individuals. Germline CDR1 and CDR2: MNHEY and SMNVEV (reference sequence). The CDR3 is 13 residues long. The ends were cut back, 3 bases at V and 9 bases at J, with 12 bases in the middle. Each replicate PCR on the sorted subsets used 200 to 250 ng DNA (around 31,000 T cell genomes). In the original processing: ImmunoSEQ gave junction-only sequences without quality scores, so filtering differed. Using immunoSEQ multiplex PCR, the repertoire was profiled, and TCRdb retains in-frame clones only, with some absent. V and J calls and clone size come straight from that table; D and trimming were deduced from the DNA. Of 450,000 to 700,000 clones in the sample, about 95% were seen once. CD8 cells regarded as naive lacked CD45RO, were positively chosen for CCR7, and omitted terminally differentiated effector memory CD45RA+ cells.

This clonotype was obtained from a woman aged 25 to 39 in good health. This chain joins TRBV27 and TRBJ2-1; the D call may be TRBD1 or TRBD2 (5 bases each). Material for sequencing was naive CD8+ T cells sorted from blood. CDR3 DNA sequence: TGTGCCAGCAGTTTGAGTTCCGGGGCTGAGCAGTTCTTC. As protein: CASSLSSGAEQFF.